The TCR beta chain under discussion was sequenced for a study of technical replicates of blood from four donors. The assay was immunoSEQ multiplex PCR, and TCRdb's table has in-frame clones only and misses some. The table lists tens of thousands of clones, approximately 96% of them singletons, with less than 0.25% in the top ten. The V gene lost 4 bases and the J gene lost 6 bases, with 11 bases spanning the gap. This CDR3 region has 12 residues. Per the germline V gene, CDR1 is SGHNT and CDR2 is YYREEE (reference sequence). Comment on this clone: This CDR3 is also generated by other DNA sequences in the sample.

Sample: T cells isolated from PBMCs. The V gene is TRBV5-4, the J gene TRBJ2-7, with a possible D match to TRBD1 (6 bases). The TCR comes from a human donor in good health. In nucleotides, the CDR3 is TGTGCCAGCAGCCCGACAGGCGGCGAGCAGTACTTC. It is translated as CASSPTGGEQYF. Full variable domain (outside the CDR3, taken from reference TRBV5-4 and TRBJ2-7): ETGVTQSPTHLIKTRGQQVTLRCSSQSGHNTVSWYQQALGQGPQFIFQYYREEENGRGNFPPRFSGLQFPNYSSELNVNALELDDSALYLCASSPTGGEQYFGPGTRLTVT.